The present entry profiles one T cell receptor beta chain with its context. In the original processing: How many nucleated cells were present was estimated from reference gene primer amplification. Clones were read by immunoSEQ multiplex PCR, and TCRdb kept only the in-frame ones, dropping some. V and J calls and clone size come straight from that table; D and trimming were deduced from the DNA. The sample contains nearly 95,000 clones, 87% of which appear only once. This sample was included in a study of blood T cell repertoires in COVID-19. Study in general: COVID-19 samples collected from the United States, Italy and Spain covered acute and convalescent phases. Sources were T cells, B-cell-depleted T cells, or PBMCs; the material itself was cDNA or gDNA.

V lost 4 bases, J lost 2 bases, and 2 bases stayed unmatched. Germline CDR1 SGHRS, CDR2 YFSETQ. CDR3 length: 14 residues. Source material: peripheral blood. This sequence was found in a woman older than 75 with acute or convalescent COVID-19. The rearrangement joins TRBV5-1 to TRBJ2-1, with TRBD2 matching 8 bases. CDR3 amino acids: CASSLGLAYNEQFF. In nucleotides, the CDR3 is TGCGCCAGCAGCCTGGGACTAGCCTACAATGAGCAGTTCTTC.